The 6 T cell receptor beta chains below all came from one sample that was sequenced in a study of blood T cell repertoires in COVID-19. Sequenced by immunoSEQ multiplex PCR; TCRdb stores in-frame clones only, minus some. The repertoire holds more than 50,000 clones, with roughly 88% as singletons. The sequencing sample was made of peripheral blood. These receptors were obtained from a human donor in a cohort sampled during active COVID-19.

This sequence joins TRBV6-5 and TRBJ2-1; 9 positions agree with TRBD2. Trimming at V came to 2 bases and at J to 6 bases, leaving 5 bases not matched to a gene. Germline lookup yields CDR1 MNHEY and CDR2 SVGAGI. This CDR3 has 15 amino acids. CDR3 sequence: CASSYAAGGPNEQFF. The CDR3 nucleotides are TGTGCCAGCAGTTACGCTGCGGGGGGGCCCAATGAGCAGTTCTTC.

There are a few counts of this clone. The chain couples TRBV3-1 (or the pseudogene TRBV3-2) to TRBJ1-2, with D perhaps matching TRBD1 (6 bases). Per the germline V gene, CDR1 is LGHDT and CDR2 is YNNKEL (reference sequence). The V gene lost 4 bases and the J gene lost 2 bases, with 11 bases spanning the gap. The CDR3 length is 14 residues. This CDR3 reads CASSRGQKNYGYTF. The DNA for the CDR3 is TGTGCCAGCAGCCGAGGACAGAAAAACTATGGCTACACCTTC.

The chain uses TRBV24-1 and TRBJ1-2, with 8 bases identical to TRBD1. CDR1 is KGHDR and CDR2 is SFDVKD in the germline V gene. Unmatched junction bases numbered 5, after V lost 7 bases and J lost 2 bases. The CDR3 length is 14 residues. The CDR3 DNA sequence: TGTGCCACCAGAGAACGGACAGGGAACTATGGCTACACCTTC. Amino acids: CATRERTGNYGYTF.

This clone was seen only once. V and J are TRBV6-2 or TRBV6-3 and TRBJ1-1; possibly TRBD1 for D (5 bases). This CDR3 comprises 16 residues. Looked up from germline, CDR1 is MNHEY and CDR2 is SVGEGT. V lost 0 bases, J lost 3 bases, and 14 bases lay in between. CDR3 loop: CASSYSMGGTDTEAFF. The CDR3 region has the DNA TGTGCCAGCAGTTACTCGATGGGGGGAACGGACACTGAAGCTTTCTTT.

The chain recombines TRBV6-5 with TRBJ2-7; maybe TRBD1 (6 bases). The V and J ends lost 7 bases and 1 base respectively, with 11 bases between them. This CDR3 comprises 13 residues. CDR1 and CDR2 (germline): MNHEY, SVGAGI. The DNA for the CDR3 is TGTGCCAGCACCTGGACAGCGTCCTACGAGCAGTACTTC. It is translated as CASTWTASYEQYF.

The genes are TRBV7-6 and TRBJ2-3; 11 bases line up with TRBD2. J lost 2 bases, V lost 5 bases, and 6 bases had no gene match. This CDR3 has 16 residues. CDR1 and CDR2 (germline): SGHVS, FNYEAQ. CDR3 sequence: CASSPLAGGPTDTQYF. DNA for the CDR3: TGTGCCAGCAGCCCGTTAGCGGGGGGGCCCACAGATACGCAGTATTTT.